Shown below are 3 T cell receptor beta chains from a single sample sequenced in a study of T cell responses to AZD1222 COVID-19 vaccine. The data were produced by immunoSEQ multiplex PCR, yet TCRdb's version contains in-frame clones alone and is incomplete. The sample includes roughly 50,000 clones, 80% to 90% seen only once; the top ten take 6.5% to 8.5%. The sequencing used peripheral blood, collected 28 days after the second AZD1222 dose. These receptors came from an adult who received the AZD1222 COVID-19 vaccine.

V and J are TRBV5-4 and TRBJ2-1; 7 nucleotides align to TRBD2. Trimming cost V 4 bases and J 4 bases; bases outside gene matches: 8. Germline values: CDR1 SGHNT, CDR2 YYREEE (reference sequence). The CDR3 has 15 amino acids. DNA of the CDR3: TGTGCCAGCAGCACGCGGGGGACTGGTTACAATGAGCAGTTCTTC. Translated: CASSTRGTGYNEQFF.

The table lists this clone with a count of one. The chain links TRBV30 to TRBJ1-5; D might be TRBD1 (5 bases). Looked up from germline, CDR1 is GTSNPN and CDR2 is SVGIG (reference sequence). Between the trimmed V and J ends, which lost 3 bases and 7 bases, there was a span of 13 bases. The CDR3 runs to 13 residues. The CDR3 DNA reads TGTGCCTGGAGGGAGAACTCAGGGCAGCCCCAGCATTTT. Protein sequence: CAWRENSGQPQHF.

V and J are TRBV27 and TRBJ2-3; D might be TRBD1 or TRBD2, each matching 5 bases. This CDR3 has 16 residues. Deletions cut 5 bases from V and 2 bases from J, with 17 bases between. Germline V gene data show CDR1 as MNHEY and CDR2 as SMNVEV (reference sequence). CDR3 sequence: CASSPHRDAFTDTQYF. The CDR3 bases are TGTGCCAGCAGTCCACACCGGGACGCCTTCACAGATACGCAGTATTTT.